What follows are 2 T cell receptor beta chains derived from one specimen sequenced in a study of T cells of healthy individuals. MiXCR, applied by TCRdb to the 5' RACE reads, yields one record per CDR3 protein. The sample contains about 100,000 distinct CDR3 sequences, approximately 15% of which appear only once. Source of these receptors: a human donor in good health.

The chain recombines TRBV5-1 with TRBJ1-2; 7 nucleotides align to TRBD1. The junction had 8 bases not matched to a gene; V was cut back by 3 bases and J by 6 bases. The CDR3 contains 14 residues. Germline V CDR1 and CDR2: SGHRS, YFSETQ. CDR3 nucleotide sequence: TGCGCCAGCAGCTCGGACAGGCGTACCGATGGCTACACCTTC. Translated, it gives CASSSDRRTDGYTF.

This clonotype was counted many times. The CDR3 spells CSVYQAGFSYEQYF. For the CDR3, the DNA is TGCAGCGTGTACCAAGCGGGCTTCTCCTACGAGCAGTACTTC. The chain combines TRBV29-1 with TRBJ2-7, with a tentative D call TRBD2 (6 bases). Germline-derived CDR1 and CDR2 are SQVTM and ANQGSEA. The CDR3 sequence is 14 residues long. V lost 6 bases and J 0 bases, leaving 15 bases between the germline ends.